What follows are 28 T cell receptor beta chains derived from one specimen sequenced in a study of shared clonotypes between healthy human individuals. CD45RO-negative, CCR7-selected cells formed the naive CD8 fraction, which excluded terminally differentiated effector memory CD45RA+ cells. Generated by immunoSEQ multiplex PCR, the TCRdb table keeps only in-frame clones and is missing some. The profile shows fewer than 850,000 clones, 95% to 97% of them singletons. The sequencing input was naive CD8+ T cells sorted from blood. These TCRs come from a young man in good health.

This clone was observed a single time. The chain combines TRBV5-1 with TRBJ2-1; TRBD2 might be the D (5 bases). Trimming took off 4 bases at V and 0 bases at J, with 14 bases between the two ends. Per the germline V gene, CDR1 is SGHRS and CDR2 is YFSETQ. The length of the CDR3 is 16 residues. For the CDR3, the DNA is TGCGCCAGCAGCCTCACCGGGGAAAGCTCCTACAATGAGCAGTTCTTC. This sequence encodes CASSLTGESSYNEQFF.

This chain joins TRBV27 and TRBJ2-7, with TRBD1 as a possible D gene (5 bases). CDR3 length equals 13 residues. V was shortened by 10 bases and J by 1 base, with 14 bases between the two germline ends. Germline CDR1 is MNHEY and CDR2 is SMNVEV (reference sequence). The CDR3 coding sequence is TGTGCCACCTCAGGGCACAGTTCCTACGAGCAGTACTTC. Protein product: CATSGHSSYEQYF.

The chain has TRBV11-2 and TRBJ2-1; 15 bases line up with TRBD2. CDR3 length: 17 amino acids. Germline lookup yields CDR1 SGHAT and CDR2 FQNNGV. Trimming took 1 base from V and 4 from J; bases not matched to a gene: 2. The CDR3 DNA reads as TGTGCCAGCAGCTTAGGGACTAGCGGGAGGGCATACAATGAGCAGTTCTTC. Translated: CASSLGTSGRAYNEQFF.

CDR3 coding DNA: TGTGCCTGGGAGTCAGCGTTGAGTCAACACGAGCAGTACTTC. It encodes CAWESALSQHEQYF. The chain combines TRBV30 with TRBJ2-7; no reliable D call. This CDR3 region has 14 residues. In germline, CDR1 is GTSNPN, CDR2 SVGIG (reference sequence). V lost 5 bases and J 5 bases, leaving 19 bases between the germline ends.

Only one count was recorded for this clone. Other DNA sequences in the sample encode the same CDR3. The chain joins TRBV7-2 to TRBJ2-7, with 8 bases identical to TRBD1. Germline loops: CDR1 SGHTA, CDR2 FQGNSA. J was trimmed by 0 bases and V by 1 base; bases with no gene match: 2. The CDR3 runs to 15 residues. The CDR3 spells CASSLVGTGSYEQYF. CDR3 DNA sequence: TGTGCCAGCAGCTTAGTTGGGACAGGCTCCTACGAGCAGTACTTC.

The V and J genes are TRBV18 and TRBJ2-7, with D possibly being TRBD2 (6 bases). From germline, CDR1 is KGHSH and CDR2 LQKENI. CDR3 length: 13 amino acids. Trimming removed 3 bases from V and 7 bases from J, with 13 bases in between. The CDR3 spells CASSPRDRQEQYF. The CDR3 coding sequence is TGTGCCAGCTCACCGCGGGACCGCCAAGAGCAGTACTTC.

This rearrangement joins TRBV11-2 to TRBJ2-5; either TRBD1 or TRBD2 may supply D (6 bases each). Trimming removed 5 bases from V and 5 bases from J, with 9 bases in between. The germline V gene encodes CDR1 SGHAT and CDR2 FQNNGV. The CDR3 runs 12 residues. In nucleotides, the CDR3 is TGTGCCAGCAGCGGGGGGCAGGAGACCCAGTACTTC. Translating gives CASSGGQETQYF.

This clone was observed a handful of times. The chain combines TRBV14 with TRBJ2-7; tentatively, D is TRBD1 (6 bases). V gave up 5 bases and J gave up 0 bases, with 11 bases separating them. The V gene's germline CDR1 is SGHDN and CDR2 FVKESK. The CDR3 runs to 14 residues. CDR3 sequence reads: CASSSGHLSYEQYF. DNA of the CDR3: TGTGCCAGCAGCTCGGGACACCTCTCCTACGAGCAGTACTTC.

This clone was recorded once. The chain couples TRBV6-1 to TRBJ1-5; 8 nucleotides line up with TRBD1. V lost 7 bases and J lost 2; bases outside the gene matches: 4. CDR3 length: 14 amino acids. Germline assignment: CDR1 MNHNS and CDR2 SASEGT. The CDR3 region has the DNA TGTGCCAGCACAGGGGGCTTAGGCAATCAGCCCCAGCATTTT. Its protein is CASTGGLGNQPQHF.

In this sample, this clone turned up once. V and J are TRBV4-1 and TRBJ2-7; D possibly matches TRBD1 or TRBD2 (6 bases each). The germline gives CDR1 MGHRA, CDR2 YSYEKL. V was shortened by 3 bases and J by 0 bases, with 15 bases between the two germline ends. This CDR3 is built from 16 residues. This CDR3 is CASSHSRGAPSYEQYF. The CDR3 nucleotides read TGCGCCAGCAGCCACTCGAGGGGGGCTCCCTCCTACGAGCAGTACTTC.

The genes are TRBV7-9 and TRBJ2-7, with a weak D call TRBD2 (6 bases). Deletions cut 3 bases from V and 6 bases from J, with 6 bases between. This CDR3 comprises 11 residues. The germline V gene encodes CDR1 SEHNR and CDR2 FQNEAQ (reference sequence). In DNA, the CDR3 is TGTGCCAGCAGCTTCGGGGGCGAGCAGTACTTC. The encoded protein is CASSFGGEQYF.

Here the CDR3 DNA reads TGTGCCAGCAGCCCCCCTCGCGCCGGGGCCTACAATGAGCAGTTCTTC. Translation: CASSPPRAGAYNEQFF. This chain joins TRBV11-2 and TRBJ2-1; D is possibly TRBD2 (5 bases). This CDR3 has 16 amino acids. Trimming removed 5 bases at V and 2 bases at J, with 16 bases between. Looked up from germline, CDR1 is SGHAT and CDR2 is FQNNGV.

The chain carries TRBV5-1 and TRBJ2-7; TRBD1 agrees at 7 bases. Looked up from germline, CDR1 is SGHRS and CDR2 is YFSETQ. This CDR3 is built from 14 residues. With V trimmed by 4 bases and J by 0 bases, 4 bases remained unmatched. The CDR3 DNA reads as TGCGCCAGCAGCCACCGGGACAGCTCCTACGAGCAGTACTTC. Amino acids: CASSHRDSSYEQYF.

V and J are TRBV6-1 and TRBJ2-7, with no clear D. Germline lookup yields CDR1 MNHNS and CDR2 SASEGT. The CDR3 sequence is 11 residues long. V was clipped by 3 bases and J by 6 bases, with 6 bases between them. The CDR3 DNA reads TGTGCCAGCAGTGATGGACCCGAGCAGTACTTC. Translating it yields CASSDGPEQYF.

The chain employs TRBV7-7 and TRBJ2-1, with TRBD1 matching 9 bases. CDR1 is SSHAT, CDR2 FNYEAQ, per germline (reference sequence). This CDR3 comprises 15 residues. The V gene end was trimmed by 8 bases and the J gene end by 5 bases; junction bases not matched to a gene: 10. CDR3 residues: CASAGGGQGHNEQFF. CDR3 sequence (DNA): TGTGCCAGCGCAGGAGGGGGACAGGGCCACAATGAGCAGTTCTTC.

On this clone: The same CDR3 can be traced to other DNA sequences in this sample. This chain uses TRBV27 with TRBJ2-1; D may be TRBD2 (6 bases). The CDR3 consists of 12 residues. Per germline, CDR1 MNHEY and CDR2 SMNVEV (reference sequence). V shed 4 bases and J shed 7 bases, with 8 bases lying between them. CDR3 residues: CASSYSGNEQFF. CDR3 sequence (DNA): TGTGCCAGCAGTTATAGCGGAAATGAGCAGTTCTTC.

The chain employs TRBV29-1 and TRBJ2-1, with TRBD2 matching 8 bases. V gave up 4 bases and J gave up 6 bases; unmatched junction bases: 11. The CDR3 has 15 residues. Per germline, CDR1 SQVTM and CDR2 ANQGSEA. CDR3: CSVGTGGPAGNEQFF. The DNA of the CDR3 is TGCAGCGTTGGAACGGGAGGGCCGGCGGGCAATGAGCAGTTCTTC.

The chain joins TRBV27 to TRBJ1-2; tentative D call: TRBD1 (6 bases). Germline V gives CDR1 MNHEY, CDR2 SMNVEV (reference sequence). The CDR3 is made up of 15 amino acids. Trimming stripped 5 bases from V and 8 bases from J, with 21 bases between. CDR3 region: CASSQIPTGFYGYTF. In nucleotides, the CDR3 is TGTGCCAGCAGTCAAATACCTACAGGGTTCTACGGCTACACCTTC.

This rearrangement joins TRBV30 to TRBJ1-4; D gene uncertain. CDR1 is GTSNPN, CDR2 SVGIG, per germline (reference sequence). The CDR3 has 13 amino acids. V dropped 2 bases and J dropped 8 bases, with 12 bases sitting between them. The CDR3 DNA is TGTGCCTGGAGTTTGTGGGGTGGCGAAAAACTGTTTTTT. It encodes CAWSLWGGEKLFF.

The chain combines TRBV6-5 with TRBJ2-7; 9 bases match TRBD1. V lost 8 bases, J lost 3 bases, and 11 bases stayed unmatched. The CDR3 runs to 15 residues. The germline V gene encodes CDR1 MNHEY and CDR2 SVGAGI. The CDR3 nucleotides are TGTGCCAGCTCTCACCCCCGGGGACAGGGCTACGAGCAGTACTTC. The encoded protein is CASSHPRGQGYEQYF.

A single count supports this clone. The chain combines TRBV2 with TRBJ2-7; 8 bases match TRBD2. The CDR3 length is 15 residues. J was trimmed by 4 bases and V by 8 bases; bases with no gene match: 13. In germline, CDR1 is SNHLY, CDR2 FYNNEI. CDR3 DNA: TGTGCCAGCTTCCCATTCTCGACTAGCGAGTACGAGCAGTACTTC. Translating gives CASFPFSTSEYEQYF.

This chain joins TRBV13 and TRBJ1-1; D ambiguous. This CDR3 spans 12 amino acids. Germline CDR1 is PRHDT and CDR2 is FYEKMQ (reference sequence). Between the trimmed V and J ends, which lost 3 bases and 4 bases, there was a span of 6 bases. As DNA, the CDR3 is TGTGCCAGCAGCTTTAGTTCCACTGAAGCTTTCTTT. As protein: CASSFSSTEAFF.

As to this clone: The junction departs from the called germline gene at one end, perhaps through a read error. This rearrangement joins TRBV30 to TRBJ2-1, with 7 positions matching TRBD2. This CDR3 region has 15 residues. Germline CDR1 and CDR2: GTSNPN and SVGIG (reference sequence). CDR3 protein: CAWSVGTTSDNEQFF. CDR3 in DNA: TGTGCCTGGAGTGTCGGGACTACCTCCGACAATGAGCAGTTCTTC. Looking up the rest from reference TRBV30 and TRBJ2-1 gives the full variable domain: SQTIHQWPATLVQPVGSPLSLECTVEGTSNPNLYWYRQAAGRGLQLLFYSVGIGQISSEVPQNLSASRPQDRQFILSSKKLLLSDSGFYLCAWSVGTTSDNEQFFGPGTRLTVL.

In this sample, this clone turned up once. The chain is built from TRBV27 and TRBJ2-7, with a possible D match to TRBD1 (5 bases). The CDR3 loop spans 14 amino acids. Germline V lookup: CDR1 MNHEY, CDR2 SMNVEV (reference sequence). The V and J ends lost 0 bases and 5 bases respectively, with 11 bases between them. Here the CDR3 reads CASSLSSGYNEQYF. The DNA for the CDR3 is TGTGCCAGCAGTTTATCATCAGGGTATAACGAGCAGTACTTC.

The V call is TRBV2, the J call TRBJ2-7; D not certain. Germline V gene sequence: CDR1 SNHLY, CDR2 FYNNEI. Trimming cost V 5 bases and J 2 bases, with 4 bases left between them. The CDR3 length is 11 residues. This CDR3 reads CASSFTYEQYF. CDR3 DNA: TGTGCCAGCAGTTTTACCTACGAGCAGTACTTC.

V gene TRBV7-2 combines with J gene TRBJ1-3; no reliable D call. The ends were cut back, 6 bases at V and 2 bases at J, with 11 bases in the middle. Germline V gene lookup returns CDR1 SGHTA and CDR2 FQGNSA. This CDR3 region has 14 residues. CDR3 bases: TGTGCCAGCAGAGACCCGCGAACTGGAAACACCATATATTTT. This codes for CASRDPRTGNTIYF.

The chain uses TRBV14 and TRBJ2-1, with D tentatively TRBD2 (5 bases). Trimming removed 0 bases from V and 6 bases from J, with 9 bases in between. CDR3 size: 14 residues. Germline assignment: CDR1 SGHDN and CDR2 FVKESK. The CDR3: CASSQDPSPNEQFF. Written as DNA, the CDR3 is TGTGCCAGCAGCCAAGATCCTAGCCCCAATGAGCAGTTCTTC. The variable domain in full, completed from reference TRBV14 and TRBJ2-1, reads EAGVTQFPSHSVIEKGQTVTLRCDPISGHDNLYWYRRVMGKEIKFLLHFVKESKQDESGMPNNRFLAERTGGTYSTLKVQPAELEDSGVYFCASSQDPSPNEQFFGPGTRLTVL.

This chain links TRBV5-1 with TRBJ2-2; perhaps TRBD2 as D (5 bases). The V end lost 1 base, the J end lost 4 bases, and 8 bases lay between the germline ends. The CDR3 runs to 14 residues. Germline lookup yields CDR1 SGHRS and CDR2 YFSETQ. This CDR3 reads CASSLQAGTGELFF. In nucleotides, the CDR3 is TGCGCCAGCAGCTTGCAGGCGGGCACCGGGGAGCTGTTTTTT.